These 25 T cell receptor beta chains share one sample of origin, sequenced in a study of T cells in Graves' hyperthyroidism and ophthalmopathy. TCR beta CDR3 sequences were amplified from RNA transcripts. During a first-round RT-PCR of the TCR CDR3, the HTBI primer set was used. One entry per CDR3 protein results from TCRdb running MiXCR on the multiplex PCR reads. The sample yields 460,000 or so distinct CDR3 sequences, over 13% seen once. What was sequenced was blood. The receptors shown here come from a young woman with Graves' hyperthyroidism.

DNA for the CDR3: TGTGCCAGCAGCTTAACCGACAGCTACAATGAGCAGTTCTTC. This encodes CASSLTDSYNEQFF. This chain uses TRBV7-9 with TRBJ2-1; perhaps TRBD1 as D (5 bases). V was shortened by 2 bases and J by 3 bases, with 8 bases between the two germline ends. CDR3 length: 14 amino acids. Germline lookup yields CDR1 SEHNR and CDR2 FQNEAQ (reference sequence).

In its sample, this clonotype was seen many times. The chain couples TRBV12-3 or TRBV12-4 to TRBJ1-3; TRBD1 might be the D (5 bases). The CDR3 sequence is 15 residues long. Between the trimmed V and J ends, which lost 1 base and 1 base, there was a span of 8 bases. The CDR3 coding sequence is TGTGCCAGCAGTTTAGGGGGCGCGTCTGGAAACACCATATATTTT. It encodes CASSLGGASGNTIYF.

This clonotype appeared many times. This chain joins TRBV5-6 and TRBJ1-2; D is undetermined. This CDR3 spans 14 amino acids. V was trimmed by 0 bases and J by 8 bases, leaving 14 bases between them. Germline V gene data show CDR1 as SGHDT and CDR2 as YYEEEE. In nucleotides, the CDR3 is TGTGCCAGCAGCTTGGAAAGGTGGGAGCGCGGCTACACCTTC. Translation: CASSLERWERGYTF.

The sample holds many counts of this clonotype. This sequence joins TRBV19 and TRBJ1-6; D may be TRBD1 (5 bases). The V gene's germline CDR1 is LNHDA and CDR2 SQIVND (reference sequence). The V end lost 6 bases, the J end lost 5 bases, and 17 bases lay between the germline ends. The CDR3 is 16 residues long. This CDR3 is CASSPSRDRDNSPLHF. The DNA of the CDR3 is TGTGCCAGTAGCCCTAGCCGGGACCGAGATAATTCACCCCTCCACTTT. Drawing the rest from reference TRBV19 and TRBJ1-6, the complete variable domain is DGGITQSPKYLFRKEGQNVTLSCEQNLNHDAMYWYRQDPGQGLRLIYYSQIVNDFQKGDIAEGYSVSREKKESFPLTVTSAQKNPTAFYLCASSPSRDRDNSPLHFGNGTRLTVT.

This clonotype has only a few counts. The genes are TRBV14 and TRBJ2-3; maybe TRBD1 (6 bases). This CDR3 has 14 residues. The germline CDR1 and CDR2 sequences are SGHDN and FVKESK. V was shortened by 5 bases and J by 2 bases, with 11 bases between the two germline ends. CDR3 sequence (DNA): TGTGCCAGCAGCGGACAGATTTACACAGATACGCAGTATTTT. Translated: CASSGQIYTDTQYF.

This clonotype showed up just once. A clone one base away is much larger, so this may be a read error. V usage is TRBV7-9 and J usage is TRBJ2-7; D remains ambiguous. This CDR3 has 15 residues. Germline V CDR1 and CDR2: SEHNR, FQNEAQ (reference sequence). The CDR3 spells CANSLRALSSYEQYF. The CDR3 bases are TGTGCCAACAGCTTACGGGCCTTAAGCTCCTACGAGCAGTACTTC. Using reference TRBV7-9 and TRBJ2-7 for the parts outside the CDR3, the full variable domain is DTGVSQNPRHKITKRGQNVTFRCDPISEHNRLYWYRQTLGQGPEFLTYFQNEAQLEKSRLLSDRFSAERPKGSFSTLEIQRTEQGDSAMYLCANSLRALSSYEQYFGPGTRLTVT.

This clonotype occurred many times. The V call is TRBV7-9, the J call TRBJ2-7; 7 bases are a match to TRBD2. The trim removed 1 base at V and 4 bases at J, leaving 7 bases unmatched. The CDR3 is 15 residues long. The germline V gene encodes CDR1 SEHNR and CDR2 FQNEAQ (reference sequence). CDR3 coding DNA: TGTGCCAGCAGCTTAGTCGTGGCGGGAGTGTACGAGCAGTACTTC. Encoded protein: CASSLVVAGVYEQYF.

The chain uses TRBV6-1 and TRBJ2-3; maybe TRBD1 (5 bases). Per germline, CDR1 MNHNS and CDR2 SASEGT. The V gene lost 11 bases and the J gene lost 5 bases, with 20 bases spanning the gap. This CDR3 has 14 residues. Here the CDR3 reads CAPDVSGRRDTQYF. CDR3 DNA: TGTGCCCCGGATGTATCAGGGCGGAGAGATACGCAGTATTTT.

There are many counts of this clonotype. V is TRBV12-3 or TRBV12-4 and J is TRBJ1-1; no clear D. V lost 7 bases and J lost 1, with 7 bases in between. The CDR3 spans 12 residues. CDR3 coding DNA: TGTGCCAGCATCACAGCGAACACTGAAGCTTTCTTT. Its protein is CASITANTEAFF.

This clonotype was detected ten times or more. The chain joins TRBV20-1 to TRBJ1-2; no definite D call. Germline V gene lookup returns CDR1 DFQATT and CDR2 SNEGSKA (reference sequence). V shed 2 bases and J shed 4 bases, with 14 bases lying between them. This CDR3 is built from 14 residues. CDR3 DNA: TGCAGTGCTAGACCAACAGAATTAATCTATGGCTACACCTTC. Residues: CSARPTELIYGYTF.

This clonotype was seen ten or more times. This chain connects TRBV12-3 or TRBV12-4 to TRBJ2-7; 11 positions agree with TRBD2. CDR3 length: 14 amino acids. V trimming: 6 bases; J trimming: 4 bases; junction bases outside the gene matches: 5. CDR3 bases: TGTGCCAGCAGGATAGCGGGAGGGCTGTACGAGCAGTACTTC. Its protein product is CASRIAGGLYEQYF.

The V gene is TRBV6-2 or TRBV6-3, the J gene TRBJ1-2, with D hard to call. There are 13 residues in the CDR3. Germline V lookup: CDR1 MNHEY, CDR2 SVGEGT. Trimming took off 4 bases at V and 3 bases at J, with 9 bases between the two ends. As DNA, the CDR3 is TGTGCCAGCAGTTCGACTGGTGACTATGGCTACACCTTC. This codes for CASSSTGDYGYTF.

The sample holds many counts of this clonotype. The rearrangement uses TRBV6-1 and TRBJ1-2; tentative D call: TRBD1 (5 bases). V was cut by 3 bases and J by 8 bases, with 13 bases left in between. This CDR3 contains 13 residues. Per the germline V gene, CDR1 is MNHNS and CDR2 is SASEGT. CDR3 sequence reads: CASSDRDFGGYTF. CDR3 coding DNA: TGTGCCAGCAGTGATAGGGACTTCGGCGGCTACACCTTC.

This clonotype was seen many times. V usage is TRBV6-2 or TRBV6-3 and J usage is TRBJ1-1; D perhaps matches TRBD1 (6 bases). Deletions cut 2 bases from V and 11 bases from J, with 12 bases between. The CDR3 totals 12 residues. Germline lookup yields CDR1 MNHEY and CDR2 SVGEGT. CDR3 protein: CASSYLQGAAFF. Here the CDR3 DNA reads TGTGCCAGCAGTTACCTACAGGGTGCGGCTTTCTTT.

The chain has TRBV5-1 and TRBJ2-5, with D possibly matching TRBD2 (7 bases). The V end was cut by 2 bases, the J end by 1 base, with 15 bases between. This CDR3 spans 16 amino acids. CDR1 and CDR2 (germline): SGHRS, YFSETQ. The CDR3 DNA reads TGCGCCAGCAGCTTCGAGGGGGAGGGCCTCCAAGAGACCCAGTACTTC. Its protein is CASSFEGEGLQETQYF.

This clonotype was counted at least ten times. The rearrangement links TRBV11-2 to TRBJ1-3; unclear D gene. Germline values: CDR1 SGHAT, CDR2 FQNNGV. The germline V and J ends were trimmed by 5 bases and 0 bases, with 20 bases remaining between them. This CDR3 has 18 amino acids. CDR3 in amino acids: CASSPSYSDEFSGNTIYF. In DNA form, the CDR3 reads TGTGCCAGCAGCCCCTCCTACTCGGACGAGTTCTCTGGAAACACCATATATTTT.

On this clonotype itself: This could be a read error, since a much larger clone is one nucleotide away. CDR3 sequence: CAGRPGQLINTIYF. The CDR3 DNA reads TGTGCCGGGAGACCCGGACAGCTTATAAACACCATATATTTT. The chain links TRBV2 to TRBJ1-3; D is perhaps TRBD1 (6 bases). CDR3 size: 14 residues. V was cut by 11 bases and J by 6 bases, with 20 bases left in between. The V gene's germline CDR1 is SNHLY and CDR2 FYNNEI.

At least ten counts were recorded for this clonotype. The genes are TRBV2 and TRBJ2-1; 9 bases match TRBD2. The CDR3 totals 13 residues. V shed 10 bases, J shed 8 bases, and the junction held 9 bases outside the gene matches. Per the germline V gene, CDR1 is SNHLY and CDR2 is FYNNEI. CDR3 sequence reads: CATIAGEGYEQFF. CDR3 nucleotides: TGTGCCACCATAGCGGGAGAGGGATATGAGCAGTTCTTC. Full variable domain (remainder filled in from reference TRBV2 and TRBJ2-1): EPEVTQTPSHQVTQMGQEVILRCVPISNHLYFYWYRQILGQKVEFLVSFYNNEISEKSEIFDDQFSVERPDGSNFTLKIRSTKLEDSAMYFCATIAGEGYEQFFGPGTRLTVL.

This clonotype showed up many times. The V and J genes are TRBV9 and TRBJ2-1; D ambiguous. The CDR3 covers 14 residues. Germline V gene data show CDR1 as SGDLS and CDR2 as YYNGEE. The ends were cut back, 8 bases at V and 5 bases at J, with 17 bases in the middle. CDR3 in DNA: TGTGCCAGTTCCCCGGCACGATTGGACAATGAGCAGTTCTTC. Translating it yields CASSPARLDNEQFF.

The chain recombines TRBV29-1 with TRBJ2-2, with TRBD2 matching 7 bases. The CDR3 extends over 14 amino acids. CDR1 and CDR2 from the germline V gene are SQVTM and ANQGSEA. The CDR3 nucleotides are TGCACGCCTCTCCCGGCGGGAGTGATCGGGGAGCTGTTTTTT. Protein product: CTPLPAGVIGELFF.

Ten or more counts support this clonotype. J is TRBJ2-5 and V is TRBV12-3 or TRBV12-4; the match to TRBD2 covers 11 bases. V lost 6 bases and J lost 5; bases outside the gene matches: 2. This CDR3 region has 13 residues. In nucleotides, the CDR3 is TGTGCCAGCAGACCTAGCGGGGGGGAGACCCAGTACTTC. This encodes CASRPSGGETQYF.

Comments on this clonotype: The junction departs from germline at one end; a sequencing error may be responsible. The DNA for the CDR3 is TGTGCTAGCAGCCCCCTCACCGGGGAGCTGTTTTTT. Protein: CASSPLTGELFF. The V and J genes are TRBV7-7 and TRBJ2-2, with D uncertain. The germline CDR1 and CDR2 sequences are SSHAT and FNYEAQ (reference sequence). The CDR3 is 12 residues long.

The sample holds a few counts of this clonotype. The chain links TRBV24-1 to TRBJ2-1; 9 bases agree with TRBD1. CDR3 size: 15 residues. From germline, CDR1 is KGHDR and CDR2 SFDVKD. V was clipped by 6 bases and J by 6 bases; unmatched bases: 8. The CDR3 loop is CATSTPGQGGNEQFF. In DNA, the CDR3 is TGTGCCACCAGTACGCCGGGACAGGGAGGCAATGAGCAGTTCTTC.

This clonotype was observed a handful of times. The V call is TRBV19, the J call TRBJ2-7, with D uncertain. The germline gives CDR1 LNHDA, CDR2 SQIVND (reference sequence). This CDR3 is built from 12 residues. Trimming shortened V by 6 bases and J by 3 bases, and 9 bases separated the two germline ends. The CDR3 DNA reads as TGTGCCAGTAGCCATCAGGACTACGAGCAGTACTTC. It translates to CASSHQDYEQYF.

This chain links TRBV4-2 with TRBJ1-3; 7 nucleotides line up with TRBD1. Germline V gene sequence: CDR1 LGHNA, CDR2 YNFKEQ. Trimming took 5 bases from V and 0 from J; bases not matched to a gene: 7. The CDR3 covers 16 residues. This chain's CDR3 is CASSSGTASSGNTIYF. As DNA, the CDR3 is TGTGCCAGCAGCTCCGGGACAGCGAGCTCTGGAAACACCATATATTTT.